A selection of T cell receptor beta chains follows, all from one sample in a study of blood T cell repertoires in COVID-19. Clones were read by immunoSEQ multiplex PCR, and TCRdb kept only the in-frame ones, dropping some. The sample has 150,000 to 200,000 clones, roughly 80% seen once. The sequenced material came from peripheral blood. These receptors were collected from a woman aged 25-40 years with acute or convalescent COVID-19. Each CDR3 is given with its conserved first and last residue. Each record gives: J gene, D gene, CDR3 length, V gene, CDR3 protein. The D gene is left open where the match is weak.

TRBJ2-1 | . | 10 | TRBV12-3/TRBV12-4 | CASSSYEQFF
TRBJ2-1 | TRBD2 | 16 | TRBV10-3 | CAISERGTSGNNEQFF
TRBJ1-3 | TRBD1 | 14 | TRBV5-4 | CASSWTGGGNTIYF
TRBJ2-1 | . | 15 | TRBV11-3 | CASSFYGVSYNEQFF
TRBJ2-3 | TRBD2 | 14 | TRBV28 | CASRTSGGADTQYF
TRBJ2-3 | . | 13 | TRBV14 | CASSQDMTDTQYF
TRBJ2-1 | TRBD2 | 18 | TRBV2 | CASSDLGLAGKLNNEQFF
TRBJ1-1 | TRBD1 | 13 | TRBV18 | CASSPAGGTEAFF
TRBJ2-1 | TRBD2 | 16 | TRBV4-1 | CASSQELAGVYNEQFF
TRBJ2-5 | . | 15 | TRBV27 | CASSLGLGRQETQYF
TRBJ1-1 | TRBD1 | 13 | TRBV19 | CASNDRGVTEAFF
TRBJ2-3 | TRBD1 | 16 | TRBV9 | CASSAGTGEGTDTQYF
TRBJ2-1 | . | 13 | TRBV19 | CARTVRPYNEQFF
TRBJ1-4 | TRBD1 | 15 | TRBV6-2/TRBV6-3 | CASSYSSTGSEKLFF
TRBJ2-3 | TRBD2 | 16 | TRBV28 | CASSEWGGVGTDTQYF
TRBJ1-6 | . | 14 | TRBV6-1 | CASSEGQGHSPLHF
TRBJ2-1 | TRBD1 | 13 | TRBV3-1/TRBV3-2 | CASSHNRQGEQFF
TRBJ2-7 | TRBD1 | 15 | TRBV28 | CASTLRTGYSYEQYF
TRBJ1-3 | . | 13 | TRBV12-3/TRBV12-4 | CASSTGTGNTIYF
TRBJ1-1 | . | 14 | TRBV18 | CASSPLESSGRILF
TRBJ1-1 | . | 14 | TRBV27 | CASSLSAGGTEAFF
TRBJ1-5 | . | 15 | TRBV21-1 | CASSRQGGCYQPQHF
TRBJ1-2 | . | 20 | TRBV21-1 | CASSSPFGGGAKVADYGYTF
TRBJ1-2 | TRBD1 | 13 | TRBV4-2 | CASSPGQTYGYTF
TRBJ2-1 | . | 13 | TRBV10-2 | CASKGGHFGEQFF
TRBJ2-2 | . | 11 | TRBV12-3/TRBV12-4 | CASSLLGELFF
TRBJ2-2 | . | 11 | TRBV20-1 | CSARDLGELFF
TRBJ2-7 | . | 16 | TRBV19 | CASSIVSGVLSYEQYF
TRBJ1-1 | . | 15 | TRBV28 | CASSLLSRGKTEAFF
TRBJ2-7 | . | 14 | TRBV4-2 | CASSQGMVAEEQYF
TRBJ1-6 | . | 15 | TRBV9 | CASSPEGRRDSPLHF
TRBJ1-2 | . | 12 | TRBV19 | CASTLGGDGYTF